A single sample gave rise to the 27 T cell receptor beta chains below, sequenced in a study of blood T cells in healthy people across ages. It was with a sample-barcoded 5' primer and a J-beta primer mix that a second PCR of about 6 to 12 cycles was run. TCRdb reprocessed the 5' RACE reads with MiXCR, giving one entry per CDR3 protein. This table holds about 720,000 distinct CDR3 sequences, about 24% found once. Sequenced material: blood. Receptor source: a man aged 65 to 85 in good health.

V is TRBV29-1 and J is TRBJ2-1, with D maybe TRBD2 (7 bases). This CDR3 comprises 12 residues. Germline CDR1 and CDR2: SQVTM and ANQGSEA. CDR3 coding DNA: TGCAGGACCGGCGGGGGCATGGATGAGCAGTTCTTC. This gives the protein CRTGGGMDEQFF.

This clonotype was recorded a few times. The CDR3 loop reads CASSLMREGTEAFF. The DNA of the CDR3 is TGTGCCAGCAGTTTAATGAGGGAGGGTACTGAAGCTTTCTTT. This chain links TRBV28 with TRBJ1-1; D not certain. The CDR3 has 14 amino acids. Germline V gene sequence: CDR1 MDHEN, CDR2 SYDVKM. Trimming removed 2 bases from V and 5 bases from J, with 12 bases in between.

There are a few counts of this clonotype. The CDR3 DNA reads TGTGCCAGCAGTTTATCGGGGGGGAGCTACACCTTC. This gives the protein CASSLSGGSYTF. The chain recombines TRBV27 with TRBJ1-2; a possible D gene is TRBD1 (5 bases). From germline, CDR1 is MNHEY and CDR2 SMNVEV (reference sequence). The length of the CDR3 is 12 residues. V gave up 0 bases and J gave up 9 bases, with 8 bases separating them.

This chain joins TRBV28 and TRBJ1-2; a possible D gene is TRBD1 (5 bases). V lost 3 bases and J lost 7, with 15 bases in between. This CDR3 has 14 residues. CDR1 is MDHEN, CDR2 SYDVKM, per germline. The CDR3 sequence is CASSFIYRTSGYTF. CDR3 coding DNA: TGTGCCAGCAGTTTTATTTACAGGACGAGTGGCTACACCTTC.

This clonotype was seen repeatedly, ten times or more. V and J are TRBV19 and TRBJ2-1; 9 bases line up with TRBD2. Unmatched junction bases numbered 5, after V lost 1 base and J lost 4 bases. The CDR3 extends over 16 amino acids. Germline CDR1 is LNHDA and CDR2 is SQIVND (reference sequence). CDR3 residues: CASSIGSGGGYNEQFF. The CDR3 DNA follows: TGTGCCAGTAGTATAGGTAGCGGGGGCGGATACAATGAGCAGTTCTTC.

This rearrangement joins TRBV12-3 or TRBV12-4 to TRBJ2-7, with a tentative D call TRBD2 (6 bases). Deletions cut 6 bases from V and 6 bases from J, with 15 bases between. The CDR3 is 13 residues long. CDR3 sequence (DNA): TGTGCCAGCAGCTCCAGGGAGGTGAGCGAGCAGTACTTC. Its translation is CASSSREVSEQYF.

This clonotype was recorded many times. The J gene is TRBJ1-1, the V gene TRBV20-1; 10 nucleotides line up with TRBD1. Germline lookup yields CDR1 DFQATT and CDR2 SNEGSKA (reference sequence). The CDR3 runs 13 residues. Trimming at V came to 5 bases and at J to 4 bases, leaving 4 bases not matched to a gene. The CDR3 DNA reads TGCAGTGCTTGGACAGGGGGGAGCACTGAAGCTTTCTTT. It encodes CSAWTGGSTEAFF.

This clonotype was seen only a few times. The junction departs from the called germline gene at one end, perhaps through a read error. V usage is TRBV6-1 and J usage is TRBJ1-2; D uncertain. The CDR3 contains 12 residues. CDR1 is MNHNS and CDR2 is SASEGT in the germline V gene. The CDR3 protein is CASLSANYGYAF. As DNA, the CDR3 is TGTGCCAGCCTGTCGGCTAACTATGGCTACGCCTTC.

In regard to this clonotype: At one of its ends the junction is not consistent with the germline gene, which may arise from a read error. The chain employs TRBV12-3 or TRBV12-4 and TRBJ2-3, with 12 bases that match TRBD2. This CDR3 comprises 15 residues. The CDR3 sequence is CASIRTSGNTDAQYF. The CDR3 DNA reads as TGTGCCAGCATTAGGACTAGCGGGAACACAGATGCGCAGTATTTT.

The chain couples TRBV9 to TRBJ1-1; no firm D call. Per germline, CDR1 SGDLS and CDR2 YYNGEE. The CDR3 covers 14 residues. Between the trimmed V and J ends, which lost 4 bases and 2 bases, there was a span of 12 bases. In DNA form, the CDR3 reads TGTGCCAGCAGCCAAGGGCGGGCTAACACTGAAGCTTTCTTT. It codes for CASSQGRANTEAFF.

The rearrangement uses TRBV5-1 and TRBJ1-2, with 10 bases identical to TRBD1. Germline V CDR1 and CDR2: SGHRS, YFSETQ. J was trimmed by 6 bases and V by 2 bases; bases with no gene match: 7. The CDR3 consists of 15 residues. The CDR3 reads CASSFDRGLLDGYTF. In nucleotides, the CDR3 is TGCGCCAGCAGCTTTGACAGGGGGCTATTGGATGGCTACACCTTC.

In this sample, this clonotype turned up a few times. The chain has TRBV29-1 and TRBJ1-2; the D is unclear. The CDR3 sequence is 13 residues long. Germline V gives CDR1 SQVTM, CDR2 ANQGSEA. V was pared by 1 base and J by 5 bases, with 11 bases between. The CDR3 region is CSVEASVQYGYTF. Here the CDR3 DNA reads TGCAGCGTTGAAGCGTCGGTTCAATATGGCTACACCTTC.

This chain joins TRBV12-3 or TRBV12-4 and TRBJ1-1; 10 nucleotides match TRBD1. This CDR3 spans 15 amino acids. The V segment lost 1 base and the J segment 6 bases; nucleotides outside the gene matches: 5. CDR3 DNA sequence: TGTGCCAGCAGTTTAGGGACAGGGGGATATTCTGAAGCTTTCTTT. Amino acids: CASSLGTGGYSEAFF.

This clonotype was picked up a small number of times. The chain carries TRBV2 and TRBJ2-2; unclear D gene. The CDR3 totals 14 residues. CDR1 and CDR2 from the germline V gene are SNHLY and FYNNEI. V lost 8 bases, J lost 1 base, and 11 bases lay in between. The CDR3 is CASHPGRNTGELFF. The DNA of the CDR3 is TGTGCCAGCCACCCAGGTCGGAACACCGGGGAGCTGTTTTTT.

This clonotype was observed many times. The gene calls are TRBV4-1 and TRBJ1-1, with D possibly being TRBD1 (5 bases). This CDR3 region has 15 residues. Trimming removed 0 bases from V and 3 bases from J, with 11 bases in between. Germline V lookup: CDR1 MGHRA, CDR2 YSYEKL. The CDR3 DNA sequence: TGCGCCAGCAGCCAAGATCCAGGGCGGGACACTGAAGCTTTCTTT. Residues: CASSQDPGRDTEAFF.

V and J are TRBV7-6 and TRBJ1-1, with D unresolved. V lost 4 bases and J 1 base, leaving 13 bases between the germline ends. This CDR3 has 15 residues. CDR1 and CDR2 (germline): SGHVS, FNYEAQ. The CDR3 DNA follows: TGTGCCAGCAGCTCAGCCAAGGCCGCGAACACTGAAGCTTTCTTT. This encodes CASSSAKAANTEAFF. The full variable domain, its missing parts supplied by reference TRBV7-6 and TRBJ1-1, is GAGVSQSPRYKVTKRGQDVALRCDPISGHVSLYWYRQALGQGPEFLTYFNYEAQQDKSGLPNDRFSAERPEGSISTLTIQRTEQRDSAMYRCASSSAKAANTEAFFGQGTRLTVV.

The CDR3, as DNA: TGCGCCAGCAGCCCCCTTGGAGGGGAGGGCGAAAAACTGTTTTTT. Translating gives CASSPLGGEGEKLFF. The chain recombines TRBV5-1 with TRBJ1-4, with D tentatively TRBD1 (5 bases). This CDR3 spans 15 amino acids. The ends were cut back, 4 bases at V and 8 bases at J, with 18 bases in the middle. Germline CDR1 and CDR2: SGHRS and YFSETQ.

The chain has TRBV9 and TRBJ2-1; 14 positions match TRBD2. V gave up 7 bases and J gave up 6 bases; unmatched junction bases: 9. The CDR3 is made up of 16 amino acids. Looked up from germline, CDR1 is SGDLS and CDR2 is YYNGEE. The CDR3 DNA sequence: TGTGCCAGCTCCGGGACTAGCGGGAGTAGGCTCAATGAGCAGTTCTTC. Translated, it gives CASSGTSGSRLNEQFF.

This clonotype has just a few counts. This chain uses TRBV19 with TRBJ1-5, with TRBD1 matching over 7 bases. J gave up 7 bases and V 5 bases, and 14 bases lay outside the gene matches. In germline, CDR1 is LNHDA, CDR2 SQIVND (reference sequence). The CDR3 extends over 16 amino acids. The CDR3 DNA sequence: TGTGCCAGTAGTGGAAGAGGGGGCCTCGCCGCGCAGCCCCAGCATTTT. Translating it yields CASSGRGGLAAQPQHF.

This clonotype was recorded once. It may be a read error: a sequence one base away is much more abundant. J is TRBJ2-1 and V is TRBV20-1; 7 bases match TRBD2. CDR3 length equals 14 residues. Germline loops: CDR1 DFQATT, CDR2 SNEGSKA (reference sequence). The J segment lost 4 bases and the V segment lost 8 bases, leaving 11 bases of the junction unmatched. CDR3 DNA: TGCAGTACTCATGTGGGGACTACGTACAATGAGCAGTTCTTC. This gives the protein CSTHVGTTYNEQFF.

This clonotype was detected a few times. The chain employs TRBV6-6 and TRBJ2-1; TRBD2 matches at 11 bases. From germline, CDR1 is MNHNY and CDR2 SVGAGI (reference sequence). The CDR3 is 15 residues long. V trimming: 6 bases; J trimming: 3 bases; junction bases outside the gene matches: 4. The CDR3 DNA is TGTGCCAGCAGCCGAGGGACTAGCGGCTACAATGAGCAGTTCTTC. It yields the protein CASSRGTSGYNEQFF.

The rearrangement uses TRBV20-1 and TRBJ1-2, with D possibly being TRBD1 (5 bases). The CDR3 covers 13 residues. Trimming left V 3 bases short and J 5 bases short, with 13 bases between. Germline V lookup: CDR1 DFQATT, CDR2 SNEGSKA (reference sequence). In DNA form, the CDR3 reads TGCAGTGCTAGTTTGGGGGGGTGGTATGGCTACACCTTC. It codes for CSASLGGWYGYTF.

V gene TRBV12-3 or TRBV12-4 combines with J gene TRBJ2-5; D call uncertain. CDR3 size: 15 residues. The V and J ends lost 6 bases and 4 bases respectively, with 18 bases between them. CDR3 DNA: TGTGCCAGCAGCCCCTCGGCTCAAGGGCGAGAGACCCAGTACTTC. Amino acid sequence: CASSPSAQGRETQYF.

This clonotype appeared a few times. This chain uses TRBV19 with TRBJ2-3; a possible D gene is TRBD2 (6 bases). V was shortened by 3 bases and J by 4 bases, with 8 bases between the two germline ends. Germline V gene sequence: CDR1 LNHDA, CDR2 SQIVND (reference sequence). This CDR3 contains 13 residues. The CDR3 nucleotides read TGTGCCAGTAGTATTGCGGGACCAGATACGCAGTATTTT. As protein: CASSIAGPDTQYF.

This clonotype occurred a few times. A junction end diverges from the germline sequence, so it may reflect a read error. The chain carries TRBV10-3 and TRBJ2-5; 9 nucleotides align to TRBD1. Germline loops: CDR1 ENHRY, CDR2 SYGVKD. The length of the CDR3 is 15 residues. In DNA, the CDR3 is TGTGTCATCAGTGGGACAGGGTCACCCCAAGAGACCCAGTACTTC. This codes for CVISGTGSPQETQYF.

This clonotype was found a few times. The genes are TRBV29-1 and TRBJ1-1; 7 nucleotides match TRBD1. Germline values: CDR1 SQVTM, CDR2 ANQGSEA. Trimming took 4 bases from V and 4 from J; bases not matched to a gene: 6. This CDR3 is 13 amino acids long. CDR3 coding DNA: TGCAGCGTTGCCGACAGGGTTGGCACTGAAGCTTTCTTT. Amino acid sequence: CSVADRVGTEAFF.

The rearrangement links TRBV4-2 to TRBJ2-3, with 8 bases that match TRBD2. Germline lookup yields CDR1 LGHNA and CDR2 YNFKEQ. After removal of 1 base from V and 3 bases from J, the junction contained 12 bases not matched to a gene. The CDR3 contains 18 residues. The CDR3 reads CASSQVSAAGGGTDTQYF. The CDR3 region has the DNA TGTGCCAGCAGCCAAGTGTCCGCCGCGGGGGGCGGTACAGATACGCAGTATTTT.